This TCR beta chain originates from a study of blood T cell repertoires in COVID-19. On the study more broadly: Acute-phase and convalescent COVID-19 samples originated in the United States, Italy and Spain. Sample material is recorded as cDNA or gDNA derived from T cells, B-cell-depleted T cells, or PBMCs.

Germline V lookup: CDR1 SGHTA, CDR2 FQGNSA. V trimming: 5 bases; J trimming: 0 bases; junction bases outside the gene matches: 7. The CDR3 has 17 residues. Authors' data handling: Researchers report that nucleated cell counts were estimated from reference gene primer amplification. Profiled with immunoSEQ multiplex PCR; TCRdb holds only in-frame clones, not every one. The D gene and trimming were derived from the DNA, and the V and J assignments and clone size from that table. The repertoire holds 150,000 to 200,000 clones, with around 78% as singletons. The V and J genes are TRBV7-2 and TRBJ1-4; the match to TRBD1 covers 9 bases. Material for sequencing was peripheral blood. This TCR derives from a woman aged 80 or older with active or convalescent COVID-19. CDR3 region: CASSPGTGSSTNEKLFF. CDR3 nucleotides: TGTGCCAGCAGCCCCGGGACAGGGAGTTCAACTAATGAAAAACTGTTTTTT.